These 27 T cell receptor beta chains originate from one sample sequenced in a study of neurological immune-mediated disorders. A single record per CDR3 protein comes from TCRdb applying MiXCR to the 5' RACE reads. The sample consists of 66,000 or so distinct CDR3 sequences, roughly 5% of them appearing once. Material: PBMCs. These receptors all come from a woman in her 30s with multiple sclerosis.

This clonotype has a count of ten or more. The CDR3 DNA follows: TGTGCCACCAGCAGAGATGACAGGGTGGATAGTAGAACAGATACGCAGTATTTT. As protein: CATSRDDRVDSRTDTQYF. The chain is built from TRBV15 and TRBJ2-3; 7 positions agree with TRBD1. This CDR3 comprises 18 residues. V lost 0 bases, J lost 3 bases, and 12 bases stayed unmatched. Germline V gene sequence: CDR1 LNHNV, CDR2 YYDKDF (reference sequence). Supplemented by reference TRBV15 and TRBJ2-3, the full variable domain reads DAMVIQNPRYQVTQFGKPVTLSCSQTLNHNVMYWYQQKSSQAPKLLFHYYDKDFNNEADTPDNFQSRRPNTSFCFLDIRSPGLGDTAMYLCATSRDDRVDSRTDTQYFGPGTRLTVL.

For this clonotype: Since a much larger clone is just one base distant, this may be a read error. The V gene is TRBV5-1, the J gene TRBJ2-7; D remains ambiguous. Germline V gene lookup returns CDR1 SGHRS and CDR2 YFSETQ. CDR3 length: 12 residues. The V end lost 0 bases, the J end lost 3 bases, and 4 bases lay between the germline ends. The CDR3 DNA follows: TGCGCCAGCAGCTTGGACAACTACGAGCAGTACTTC. Translated: CASSLDNYEQYF.

In this sample, this clonotype turned up many times. J is TRBJ2-5 and V is TRBV6-1, with TRBD1 as a possible D gene (5 bases). The CDR3 runs 15 residues. Trimming removed 2 bases at V and 2 bases at J, with 12 bases between. Germline V gene data show CDR1 as MNHNS and CDR2 as SASEGT. The chain's CDR3 is CASSEMAGSQETQYF. The CDR3 region has the DNA TGTGCCAGCAGTGAAATGGCAGGGTCTCAAGAGACCCAGTACTTC.

This clonotype was seen a few times. The V and J genes are TRBV18 and TRBJ1-2; D is uncertain. CDR3 length: 18 amino acids. Germline V gene data show CDR1 as KGHSH and CDR2 as LQKENI. Trimming took 3 bases from V and 3 from J, leaving 23 bases between them. The CDR3 coding sequence is TGTGCCAGCTCACCCCGGTCCTTAACAGAGGATTCCTACTATGGCTACACCTTC. It encodes CASSPRSLTEDSYYGYTF.

The sample holds many counts of this clonotype. This chain uses TRBV5-6 with TRBJ1-2; the D is unclear. The CDR3 length is 14 residues. The ends were cut back, 3 bases at V and 7 bases at J, with 16 bases in the middle. Germline values: CDR1 SGHDT, CDR2 YYEEEE. The CDR3 bases are TGTGCCAGCAGCTCCTACAGCATCACTGGTGGCTACACCTTC. Its translation is CASSSYSITGGYTF.

This clonotype was seen at least ten times. The DNA of the CDR3 is TGCAGTGCTAGGACTAGCGGGGGTCTTAATTACGAGACCCAGTACTTC. The encoded protein is CSARTSGGLNYETQYF. The chain uses TRBV20-1 and TRBJ2-5, with 12 nucleotides matching TRBD2. Germline V gene data show CDR1 as DFQATT and CDR2 as SNEGSKA (reference sequence). The CDR3 covers 16 residues. The ends lost 3 bases at V and 5 bases at J; junction bases unmatched: 10.

This chain uses TRBV5-5 with TRBJ2-7, with TRBD1 matching 8 bases. CDR1 SGHKS and CDR2 YYEKEE come from the germline V gene (reference sequence). The V gene end was trimmed by 4 bases and the J gene end by 4 bases; junction bases not matched to a gene: 4. The CDR3 consists of 13 residues. The CDR3 loop reads CASSRDRLYEQYF. DNA of the CDR3: TGTGCCAGCAGCCGGGACAGGCTATACGAGCAGTACTTC.

V and J are TRBV14 and TRBJ1-1, with no clear D. Germline assignment: CDR1 SGHDN and CDR2 FVKESK. Trimming took off 4 bases at V and 5 bases at J, with 11 bases between the two ends. The CDR3 covers 13 residues. The CDR3 loop is CASSLKMRTEAFF. DNA for the CDR3: TGTGCCAGCAGCCTAAAAATGAGGACTGAAGCTTTCTTT.

In its sample, this clonotype was seen a few times. J is TRBJ1-1 and V is TRBV6-4; 9 bases agree with TRBD1. Per the germline V gene, CDR1 is MRHNA and CDR2 is SNTAGT. There are 13 residues in the CDR3. J gave up 8 bases and V 2 bases, and 3 bases lay outside the gene matches. This CDR3 reads CASSDGTGLEAFF. The CDR3 nucleotides read TGTGCCAGCAGTGACGGGACAGGGCTAGAAGCTTTCTTT.

This clonotype was observed a few times. V usage is TRBV6-5 and J usage is TRBJ1-5; 8 bases align to TRBD1. From germline, CDR1 is MNHEY and CDR2 SVGAGI. With 5 bases clipped from V and 5 bases from J, the junction kept 8 bases outside the gene matches. The CDR3 has 15 residues. CDR3 bases: TGTGCCAGCAGTCAGGGGGACAGGACTGATCAGCCCCAGCATTTT. It encodes CASSQGDRTDQPQHF.

This clonotype came up many times. The CDR3 here is CASSLERSGYSSYNEQFF. The CDR3 bases are TGTGCCAGCAGCTTAGAAAGGAGCGGCTATAGCTCCTACAATGAGCAGTTCTTC. The chain combines TRBV11-1 with TRBJ2-1; TRBD2 is a possible D gene (5 bases). The length of the CDR3 is 18 residues. V lost 1 base and J lost 0, with 16 bases in between. Germline V CDR1 and CDR2: SGHAT, FQDESV (reference sequence).

This rearrangement joins TRBV7-9 to TRBJ2-7; unclear D gene. The ends were cut back, 5 bases at V and 0 bases at J, with 11 bases in the middle. In germline, CDR1 is SEHNR, CDR2 FQNEAQ (reference sequence). The CDR3 contains 14 residues. DNA for the CDR3: TGTGCCAGCAGCATACCGACGGGCTCCTACGAGCAGTACTTC. Protein: CASSIPTGSYEQYF.

The chain recombines TRBV3-1 with TRBJ1-2; tentative D call: TRBD1 (5 bases). There are 16 residues in the CDR3. Germline CDR1 LGHDT, CDR2 YNNKEL (reference sequence). V lost 5 bases to trimming and J lost 7 bases, with 23 bases between them. The chain's CDR3 is CASSIAGPKVGGGYTF. CDR3 sequence (DNA): TGTGCCAGCAGCATAGCGGGGCCAAAAGTAGGAGGTGGCTACACCTTC.

This clonotype was counted only a few times. The chain combines TRBV5-1 with TRBJ2-3, with 11 bases fitting TRBD2. In germline, CDR1 is SGHRS, CDR2 YFSETQ. The CDR3 length is 17 residues. V dropped 3 bases and J dropped 7; count of bases not matched to a gene: 13. The CDR3 DNA sequence: TGCGCCAGCAGCTCCGGACTAGCGGGCGGTTTTAGGAATACGCAGTATTTT. Its protein is CASSSGLAGGFRNTQYF. The variable domain in full, with the rest retrieved from reference TRBV5-1 and TRBJ2-3, is KAGVTQTPRYLIKTRGQQVTLSCSPISGHRSVSWYQQTPGQGLQFLFEYFSETQRNKGNFPGRFSGRQFSNSRSEMNVSTLELGDSALYLCASSSGLAGGFRNTQYFGPGTRLTVL.

This clonotype has ten or more counts. The CDR3 nucleotides are TGCAGCGTCGCGGAACTGATGGGGACCCAGTACTTC. This encodes CSVAELMGTQYF. The gene calls are TRBV29-1 and TRBJ2-5, with unresolved D. The V end was cut by 6 bases, the J end by 7 bases, with 15 bases between. Germline values: CDR1 SQVTM, CDR2 ANQGSEA. This CDR3 has 12 residues.

This clonotype has a count of ten or more. This sequence joins TRBV5-1 and TRBJ2-1; TRBD1 is a possible D gene (6 bases). The CDR3 is made up of 12 amino acids. V gave up 5 bases and J gave up 9 bases, with 12 bases separating them. Looked up from germline, CDR1 is SGHRS and CDR2 is YFSETQ. The CDR3 sequence: CASRETRGEQFF. CDR3 in DNA: TGCGCCAGCAGAGAGACCAGGGGTGAGCAGTTCTTC.

This clonotype was recorded many times. The chain recombines TRBV20-1 with TRBJ2-6, with D uncertain. The ends were cut back, 4 bases at V and 2 bases at J, with 6 bases in the middle. This CDR3 region has 13 residues. Germline-derived CDR1 and CDR2 are DFQATT and SNEGSKA (reference sequence). The CDR3 nucleotides are TGCAGTGCTAACCCCGCTGGGGCCAACGTCCTGACTTTC. It codes for CSANPAGANVLTF.

Many counts were recorded for this clonotype. CDR3 DNA: TGCGCCAGCAGCGCACAACTAGACCTGTCAGCTCGGGAGCAGTACTTC. Its protein is CASSAQLDLSAREQYF. The rearrangement links TRBV4-1 to TRBJ2-7, with D possibly being TRBD2 (5 bases). Germline V lookup: CDR1 MGHRA, CDR2 YSYEKL. The CDR3 consists of 16 residues. The ends were cut back, 5 bases at V and 7 bases at J, with 24 bases in the middle.

This clonotype was observed many times. CDR3 region: CSAHRNRNEQFF. CDR3 nucleotide sequence: TGCAGTGCTCATCGAAATAGGAATGAGCAGTTCTTC. The chain is built from TRBV20-1 and TRBJ2-1; unclear D gene. Germline values: CDR1 DFQATT, CDR2 SNEGSKA (reference sequence). V gave up 5 bases and J gave up 7 bases, with 12 bases separating them. The CDR3 extends over 12 amino acids.

This clonotype was counted at least ten times. The chain employs TRBV6-6 and TRBJ1-1, with TRBD1 as a possible D gene (5 bases). The CDR3 is 13 residues long. Germline CDR1 and CDR2: MNHNY and SVGAGI (reference sequence). The ends were cut back, 2 bases at V and 10 bases at J, with 14 bases in the middle. The CDR3 region is CASSYGLQGGAFF. In DNA, the CDR3 is TGTGCCAGCAGTTACGGACTGCAGGGAGGAGCTTTCTTT.

The rearrangement links TRBV7-8 to TRBJ1-1, with 8 bases that match TRBD1. V shed 1 base and J 4 bases; nucleotides not matched to a gene: 8. The CDR3 consists of 16 residues. Germline V lookup: CDR1 SGHVS, CDR2 FQNEAQ. The CDR3, as DNA: TGTGCCAGCAGCTTAGGCAGGGGGCAAGTGGGCACTGAAGCTTTCTTT. It translates to CASSLGRGQVGTEAFF.

This clonotype occurred many times. This chain uses TRBV3-1 with TRBJ2-5; D is uncertain. The CDR3 loop spans 16 amino acids. CDR1 is LGHDT, CDR2 YNNKEL, per germline (reference sequence). V shed 4 bases and J shed 3 bases, with 18 bases lying between them. The CDR3 region has the DNA TGTGCCAGCAGCCGCATTCGAAGGACGAACGAAGAGACCCAGTACTTC. Protein sequence: CASSRIRRTNEETQYF.

A few counts support this clonotype. V is TRBV20-1 and J is TRBJ2-3, with TRBD2 matching 9 bases. The junction had 12 bases not matched to a gene; V was cut back by 5 bases and J by 3 bases. The CDR3 totals 16 residues. From germline, CDR1 is DFQATT and CDR2 SNEGSKA (reference sequence). The CDR3, as DNA: TGCAGTGCTCCGTCTCTAGCGGGGCGTAGTACAGATACGCAGTATTTT. It specifies CSAPSLAGRSTDTQYF.

This clonotype was counted ten times or more. The CDR3 is CASSIPGAYEQYF. The CDR3 DNA sequence: TGTGCCAGCAGCATCCCGGGCGCCTACGAGCAGTACTTC. The chain has TRBV7-2 and TRBJ2-7; D call uncertain. This CDR3 comprises 13 residues. Germline V gene data show CDR1 as SGHTA and CDR2 as FQGNSA. V shed 5 bases and J shed 2 bases, with 10 bases lying between them.

This clonotype was observed many times. The gene calls are TRBV3-1 and TRBJ1-1, with D possibly matching TRBD1 (6 bases). Germline V gene sequence: CDR1 LGHDT, CDR2 YNNKEL (reference sequence). This CDR3 has 14 residues. Trimming removed 3 bases at V and 0 bases at J, with 8 bases between. CDR3 DNA sequence: TGTGCCAGCAGCCACAGGGGAATGAACACTGAAGCTTTCTTT. Amino acids: CASSHRGMNTEAFF.

For this clonotype: A much more abundant neighbour one base away suggests this may be a read error. V gene TRBV29-1 combines with J gene TRBJ1-5; D perhaps matches TRBD1 (5 bases). The CDR3 sequence is 14 residues long. Per germline, CDR1 SQVTM and CDR2 ANQGSEA. The CDR3: CSVGDLYSNQPQNF. In nucleotides, the CDR3 is TGCAGCGTTGGGGACCTATATAGCAATCAGCCCCAGAATTTT. Full variable domain (rest looked up from reference TRBV29-1 and TRBJ1-5): SAVISQKPSRDICQRGTSLTIQCQVDSQVTMMFWYRQQPGQSLTLIATANQGSEATYESGFVIDKFPISRPNLTFSTLTVSNMSPEDSSIYLCSVGDLYSNQPQNFGDGTRLSIL.

This clonotype was recorded at least ten times. The chain combines TRBV20-1 with TRBJ1-2, with D possibly being TRBD1 (6 bases). The V end was cut by 1 base, the J end by 4 bases, with 10 bases between. The CDR3 length is 13 residues. Germline values: CDR1 DFQATT, CDR2 SNEGSKA (reference sequence). CDR3: CSARGTDFYGYTF. The CDR3 bases are TGCAGTGCTAGAGGGACAGACTTCTATGGCTACACCTTC.